This record covers a single T cell receptor (beta chain). The sample belongs to a study of shared clonotypes between healthy human individuals. Genomic DNA of each subset was evenly split across several immunoSEQ plates. Replicate PCRs for unsorted PBMC used approximately 300 ng DNA (about 27,000 T cell genomes). Libraries were prepared by immunoSEQ multiplex PCR; TCRdb keeps only in-frame clonotypes and omits some of them. Of 490,000 or so clones in the sample, 75% to 85% are singletons; the top ten hold 10% to 15%. The receptor was derived from a woman aged 40 to 50 in good health. Some clones in this sample may be carry-over from other donors' samples. Sequencing used PBMCs.

CDR3: CAWSGRGVNTQYF. DNA of the CDR3: TGTGCCTGGAGTGGGAGGGGAGTGAATACGCAGTATTTT. The chain is built from TRBV30 and TRBJ2-3; D possibly corresponds to TRBD2 (6 bases). Germline V gene data show CDR1 as GTSNPN and CDR2 as SVGIG (reference sequence). The CDR3 has 13 amino acids. The V and J ends lost 1 base and 7 bases respectively, with 12 bases between them.